This T cell receptor (beta chain) is drawn from a study of identical twins. Study-wide points: Out-of-frame TCR alpha sharing observed in monozygotic twins exceeded model estimates. Within twin pairs, the out-of-frame alpha sequences they shared showed excess low generation probability.

Template switching added a universal primer binding site, and final cDNA carried unique molecular identifiers. TCRdb fed the 5' RACE reads into MiXCR, producing one record per CDR3 protein. Among 1.5 million to 2 million distinct CDR3 sequences listed, more than 30% were seen once. This clonotype was counted many times. Its antigen is undetermined. Deletions cut 11 bases from V and 3 bases from J, with 7 bases between. Germline V CDR1 and CDR2: MNHEY, SMNVEV (reference sequence). This CDR3 contains 10 residues. The chain employs TRBV27 and TRBJ1-2; D call uncertain. The origin of this receptor is a newborn girl in good health. Sequenced: cord blood. The CDR3 region is CAGGHYGYTF. In nucleotides, the CDR3 is TGTGCCGGAGGACACTATGGCTACACCTTC.